This TCR beta chain was recovered during a study of OX40 agonist ivuxolimab in advanced cancers. General study results and limits: Among patients with partial responses at 0.1-3.0 mg/kg, clonal expansion was among the lowest.

Repertoires were generated with immunoSEQ multiplex PCR, while TCRdb's copy carries only in-frame clones and drops some. The table records tens of thousands of clones, over 75% of them present only once. Peripheral blood came from all dose cohorts at three timepoints. The CDR3 length is 17 residues. Germline values: CDR1 SGHTA, CDR2 FQGNSA. Trimming removed 5 bases from V and 4 bases from J, with 21 bases in between. With regard to this clone: Its matching antigen is unknown.

The starting material was CD4+ or CD8+ T cells sorted from blood, obtained in a trial of the OX40 agonist ivuxolimab. This TCR was sampled from an adult with an advanced solid tumor such as melanoma, head and neck, liver or kidney cancer. The chain has TRBV7-2 and TRBJ2-1, with a tentative D call TRBD2 (6 bases). The CDR3: CASSIRLVQSNYNEQFF. CDR3 nucleotides: TGTGCCAGCAGCATAAGACTAGTCCAATCCAATTACAATGAGCAGTTCTTC.